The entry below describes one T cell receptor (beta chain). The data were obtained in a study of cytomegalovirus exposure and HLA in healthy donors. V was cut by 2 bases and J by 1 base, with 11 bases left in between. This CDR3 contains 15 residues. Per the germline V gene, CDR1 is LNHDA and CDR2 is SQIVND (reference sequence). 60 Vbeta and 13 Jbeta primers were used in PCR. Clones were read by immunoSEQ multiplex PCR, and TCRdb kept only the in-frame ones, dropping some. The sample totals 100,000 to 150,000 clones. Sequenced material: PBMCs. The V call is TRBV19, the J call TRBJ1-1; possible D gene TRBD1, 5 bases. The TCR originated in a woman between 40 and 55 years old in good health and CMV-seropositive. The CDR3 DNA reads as TGTGCCAGTAGTATATCTACAGGTGCGAACACTGAAGCTTTCTTT. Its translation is CASSISTGANTEAFF. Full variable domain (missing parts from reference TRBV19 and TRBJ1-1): DGGITQSPKYLFRKEGQNVTLSCEQNLNHDAMYWYRQDPGQGLRLIYYSQIVNDFQKGDIAEGYSVSREKKESFPLTVTSAQKNPTAFYLCASSISTGANTEAFFGQGTRLTVV.